The clone carrying this T cell receptor beta chain was recorded many times. Time point in this sample: newly diagnosed GD, antithyroid drugs for less than 3 months. RNA isolated from PBMCs was used to make the TCR library. The record originates from a study of regulatory T cells in long-lasting Graves disease. Construction of the TCR beta libraries employed iRepertoire HTBI primers in conjunction with Arm-PCR of CDR3 regions. MiXCR, applied by TCRdb to the multiplex PCR reads, yields one record per CDR3 protein. This repertoire shows about 450,000 distinct CDR3 sequences, 13% to 15% found once; its top ten account for under 20%. These same records also appear under a second study, on T cells in Graves' hyperthyroidism and ophthalmopathy. From that study: Stable hyperthyroidism: no ophthalmopathy progression over 18 months of follow-up. Uncontrolled infection, other autoimmune disease, pregnancy or lactation excluded patients. First-round RT-PCR of the TCR CDR3 relied on the HTBI primer set. Blood also held most thyroid clonotypes expanded beyond 0.001.

The starting material was peripheral blood mononuclear cells (PBMCs), obtained at new diagnosis, from a patient treated with antithyroid drugs. This sequence originates from a woman aged 45-65 years with Graves disease.

This chain's CDR3 is CASRSSPLDYEQYF. CDR3 DNA sequence: TGTGCCAGCAGATCTAGCCCCTTGGACTACGAGCAGTACTTC. V gene TRBV27 combines with J gene TRBJ2-7, with a tentative D call TRBD2 (5 bases). V was cut by 6 bases and J by 3 bases, with 15 bases left in between. The CDR3 has 14 residues. Germline V gene lookup returns CDR1 MNHEY and CDR2 SMNVEV (reference sequence).